These 20 T cell receptor beta chains came from one sample sequenced in a study of response to subunit inactivated influenza vaccine. Each CDR3 protein gets one entry after TCRdb re-called the RT-PCR reads with MiXCR. The sample yields 290,000 or so distinct CDR3 sequences, approximately 23% seen once. Sequences were derived from PBMCs from blood, sampled less than 22 months after vaccination. The receptors stem from a man between 50 and 69 years old who received an inactivated influenza vaccine.

This clonotype turned up a few times. The chain uses TRBV6-1 and TRBJ1-4, with D unresolved. Trimming left V 6 bases short and J 2 bases short, with 19 bases between. The CDR3 spans 17 residues. CDR1 and CDR2 from the germline V gene are MNHNS and SASEGT. CDR3 nucleotides: TGTGCCAGCAGACCCCCGGGCCCCTTTGGGACTAATGAAAAACTGTTTTTT. Translated: CASRPPGPFGTNEKLFF.

This clonotype showed up just a few times. The chain is built from TRBV10-3 and TRBJ1-2; D not resolved. Germline CDR1 and CDR2: ENHRY and SYGVKD. The CDR3 spans 12 residues. Trimming pared 3 bases from V and 2 bases from J, leaving 4 bases between. CDR3: CAISDRNYGYTF. The CDR3 DNA reads TGTGCCATCAGTGACAGAAACTATGGCTACACCTTC.

In this sample, this clonotype turned up many times. The V and J genes are TRBV5-4 and TRBJ1-4, with D unclear. V lost 4 bases and J 5 bases, leaving 6 bases between the germline ends. Germline CDR1 and CDR2: SGHNT and YYREEE (reference sequence). The CDR3 loop spans 12 amino acids. CDR3 loop: CASSRSNEKLFF. The CDR3, as DNA: TGTGCCAGCAGCCGGAGCAATGAAAAACTGTTTTTT. The full variable domain, rest sourced from reference TRBV5-4 and TRBJ1-4, is ETGVTQSPTHLIKTRGQQVTLRCSSQSGHNTVSWYQQALGQGPQFIFQYYREEENGRGNFPPRFSGLQFPNYSSELNVNALELDDSALYLCASSRSNEKLFFGSGTQLSVL.

J is TRBJ2-3 and V is TRBV4-2; no reliable D call. Deletions cut 0 bases from V and 0 bases from J, with 4 bases between. Germline-derived CDR1 and CDR2 are LGHNA and YNFKEQ. This CDR3 spans 14 amino acids. The CDR3 is CASSQDFSTDTQYF. Written as DNA, the CDR3 is TGTGCCAGCAGCCAAGATTTTAGCACAGATACGCAGTATTTT.

This clonotype was detected many times. V and J are TRBV10-3 and TRBJ1-2; D gene unclear. The V end lost 6 bases, the J end lost 6 bases, and 23 bases lay between the germline ends. Germline-derived CDR1 and CDR2 are ENHRY and SYGVKD. The length of the CDR3 is 16 residues. The DNA for the CDR3 is TGTGCCATCAGGCAAGGGAAGGGAGTAACTGTCAATGGCTACACCTTC. This gives the protein CAIRQGKGVTVNGYTF.

The chain carries TRBV28 and TRBJ1-1; D is perhaps TRBD1 (5 bases). Trimming left V 5 bases short and J 4 bases short, with 14 bases between. The CDR3 covers 14 residues. Germline V CDR1 and CDR2: MDHEN, SYDVKM. This CDR3 is CASSPFWGTTEAFF. As DNA, the CDR3 is TGTGCCAGCAGTCCCTTTTGGGGGACCACTGAAGCTTTCTTT.

This clonotype was picked up a small number of times. V and J are TRBV4-2 and TRBJ2-5, with 9 bases that match TRBD1. The CDR3 totals 14 residues. The V and J ends lost 4 bases and 5 bases, in that order; junction bases with no gene match: 5. Germline lookup yields CDR1 LGHNA and CDR2 YNFKEQ. CDR3 in DNA: TGTGCCAGCAGCCTGACGGACAGGGGTGAGACCCAGTACTTC. Amino acids: CASSLTDRGETQYF.

This clonotype showed up many times. This chain connects TRBV7-6 to TRBJ1-1; D is undetermined. V lost 4 bases, J lost 4 bases, and 16 bases lay in between. The germline V gene has CDR1 SGHVS and CDR2 FNYEAQ. The CDR3 covers 15 residues. The CDR3 loop reads CASSWVIGPATEAFF. The CDR3 nucleotides read TGTGCCAGCAGCTGGGTAATTGGCCCTGCCACTGAAGCTTTCTTT.

The gene calls are TRBV19 and TRBJ2-7, with D uncertain. Trimming shortened V by 5 bases and J by 5 bases, and 16 bases separated the two germline ends. The CDR3 runs 14 residues. The V gene's germline CDR1 is LNHDA and CDR2 SQIVND (reference sequence). In DNA form, the CDR3 reads TGTGCCAGTAGTCCGCTCGGCCAAGGTGACGAGCAGTACTTC. Encoded protein: CASSPLGQGDEQYF.

The sample holds a few counts of this clonotype. The J gene is TRBJ1-1, the V gene TRBV15; D remains ambiguous. CDR1 is LNHNV, CDR2 YYDKDF, per germline (reference sequence). The germline V and J ends were trimmed by 0 bases and 7 bases, with 9 bases remaining between them. The CDR3 runs 13 residues. The CDR3 sequence is CATSRDVGLEAFF. The CDR3 DNA follows: TGTGCCACCAGCAGAGATGTCGGGCTTGAAGCTTTCTTT.

This clonotype was found many times. The chain uses TRBV12-3 or TRBV12-4 and TRBJ1-1; D is possibly TRBD1 (5 bases). This CDR3 is built from 14 residues. V was pared by 10 bases and J by 0 bases, with 15 bases between. CDR3 in amino acids: CATIQWGLNTEAFF. The DNA for the CDR3 is TGTGCCACCATTCAATGGGGGTTGAACACTGAAGCTTTCTTT.

A few counts support this clonotype. This sequence joins TRBV4-2 and TRBJ2-2, with D tentatively TRBD2 (7 bases). Trimming removed 2 bases from V and 5 bases from J, with 18 bases in between. The CDR3 sequence is 17 residues long. CDR1 LGHNA and CDR2 YNFKEQ come from the germline V gene. In nucleotides, the CDR3 is TGTGCCAGCAGCCAACCTAACACAGGGCGGGGGACCGGGGAGCTGTTTTTT. Protein sequence: CASSQPNTGRGTGELFF.

The V and J genes are TRBV20-1 and TRBJ2-1, with 9 bases aligning to TRBD2. After removal of 3 bases from V and 7 bases from J, the junction contained 7 bases not matched to a gene. CDR1 DFQATT and CDR2 SNEGSKA come from the germline V gene (reference sequence). There are 14 residues in the CDR3. CDR3: CSASRAGGPNEQFF. CDR3 in DNA: TGCAGTGCTAGTCGCGCGGGAGGGCCGAATGAGCAGTTCTTC.

This clonotype has just a few counts. The rearrangement joins TRBV10-2 to TRBJ2-3, with 7 bases identical to TRBD2. Trimming took 8 bases from V and 4 from J; bases not matched to a gene: 6. Germline lookup yields CDR1 WSHSY and CDR2 SAAADI. This CDR3 contains 13 residues. The CDR3 sequence is CASPCGGADTQYF. The CDR3 DNA is TGCGCCAGCCCTTGTGGGGGGGCAGATACGCAGTATTTT.

This clonotype was counted ten times or more. V and J are TRBV5-6 and TRBJ1-2; 7 bases agree with TRBD1. This CDR3 spans 14 amino acids. Trimming cost V 5 bases and J 8 bases; bases outside gene matches: 12. The V gene's germline CDR1 is SGHDT and CDR2 YYEEEE. The CDR3 spells CASRSEQGDRGYTF. For the CDR3, the DNA is TGTGCCAGCAGATCGGAGCAGGGGGATAGAGGCTACACCTTC.

This chain uses TRBV2 with TRBJ1-1, with D perhaps matching TRBD1 (5 bases). With 5 bases removed from V and 4 bases from J, the gap between germline ends came to 23 bases. The germline gives CDR1 SNHLY, CDR2 FYNNEI. This CDR3 contains 17 residues. CDR3 DNA sequence: TGTGCCAGCAGTCCACCCCCGTGGCAGGGAGGCCGCACTGAAGCTTTCTTT. Its translation: CASSPPPWQGGRTEAFF.

This clonotype was recorded once. J is TRBJ2-1 and V is TRBV4-3; 10 bases match TRBD1. Germline values: CDR1 LGHNA, CDR2 YSLEER. V shed 3 bases, J shed 2 bases, and the junction held 1 base outside the gene matches. The CDR3 has 15 amino acids. CDR3 amino acids: CASSQTGGAYNEQFF. Written as DNA, the CDR3 is TGCGCCAGCAGCCAGACAGGGGGCGCCTACAATGAGCAGTTCTTC.

This chain links TRBV19 with TRBJ1-2, with D maybe TRBD1 (5 bases). The V and J ends lost 10 bases and 4 bases respectively, with 16 bases between them. Germline V gene lookup returns CDR1 LNHDA and CDR2 SQIVND (reference sequence). This CDR3 is built from 13 residues. DNA of the CDR3: TGTGCCACCTCACCACAGGTCGGCTATGGCTACACCTTC. This codes for CATSPQVGYGYTF.

The sample holds many counts of this clonotype. The chain employs TRBV7-2 and TRBJ1-5, with 7 positions matching TRBD1. CDR3 length equals 14 residues. Trimming took 5 bases from V and 7 from J; bases not matched to a gene: 8. Germline values: CDR1 SGHTA, CDR2 FQGNSA. Here the CDR3 DNA reads TGTGCCAGCAGCCCACAGGGGTCGGGGCAGCCCCAGCATTTT. Encoded protein: CASSPQGSGQPQHF.

The V call is TRBV20-1, the J call TRBJ2-3; D gene ambiguous. The length of the CDR3 is 12 residues. Germline-derived CDR1 and CDR2 are DFQATT and SNEGSKA (reference sequence). Trimming cost V 4 bases and J 4 bases, with 9 bases left between them. The CDR3 here is CSAISESDTQYF. CDR3 bases: TGCAGTGCTATTTCCGAGTCAGATACGCAGTATTTT.